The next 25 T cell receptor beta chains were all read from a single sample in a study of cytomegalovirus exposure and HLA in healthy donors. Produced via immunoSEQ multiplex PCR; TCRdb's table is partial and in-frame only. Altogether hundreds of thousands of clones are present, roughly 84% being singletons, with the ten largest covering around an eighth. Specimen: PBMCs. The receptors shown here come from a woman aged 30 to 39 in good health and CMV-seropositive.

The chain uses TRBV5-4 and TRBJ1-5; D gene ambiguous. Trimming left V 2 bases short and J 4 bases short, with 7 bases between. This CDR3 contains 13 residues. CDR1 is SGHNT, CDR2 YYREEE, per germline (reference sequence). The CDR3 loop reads CASSLTQNQPQHF. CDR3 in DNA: TGTGCCAGCAGCTTAACACAAAATCAGCCCCAGCATTTT.

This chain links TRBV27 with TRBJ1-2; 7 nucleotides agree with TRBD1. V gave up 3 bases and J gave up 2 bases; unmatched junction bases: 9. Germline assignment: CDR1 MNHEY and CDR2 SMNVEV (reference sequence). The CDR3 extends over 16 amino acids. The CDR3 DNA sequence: TGTGCCAGCAGTTTGACGAGCCGGGACAGAAACTATGGCTACACCTTC. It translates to CASSLTSRDRNYGYTF.

CDR3 in DNA: TGCGCCAGCAGCACAGGGGGTGATGAAAAACTGTTTTTT. Protein: CASSTGGDEKLFF. The rearrangement links TRBV5-1 to TRBJ1-4; 8 positions match TRBD1. With V trimmed by 4 bases and J by 6 bases, 2 bases remained unmatched. CDR1 and CDR2 from the germline V gene are SGHRS and YFSETQ. The CDR3 length is 13 residues.

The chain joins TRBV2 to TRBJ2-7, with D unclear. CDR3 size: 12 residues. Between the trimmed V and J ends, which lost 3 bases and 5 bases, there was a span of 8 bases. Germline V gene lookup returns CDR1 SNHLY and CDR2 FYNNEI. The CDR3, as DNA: TGTGCCAGCAGTGAGGTGTTTAACGAGCAGTACTTC. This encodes CASSEVFNEQYF.

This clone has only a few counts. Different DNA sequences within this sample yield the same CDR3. The CDR3 region is CSVGQGDQPQHF. Here the CDR3 DNA reads TGCAGCGTGGGACAGGGGGATCAGCCCCAGCATTTT. The rearrangement uses TRBV29-1 and TRBJ1-5; TRBD1 matches 11 bases. Germline V gene sequence: CDR1 SQVTM, CDR2 ANQGSEA. This CDR3 is 12 amino acids long. The ends lost 6 bases at V and 5 bases at J; junction bases unmatched: 0.

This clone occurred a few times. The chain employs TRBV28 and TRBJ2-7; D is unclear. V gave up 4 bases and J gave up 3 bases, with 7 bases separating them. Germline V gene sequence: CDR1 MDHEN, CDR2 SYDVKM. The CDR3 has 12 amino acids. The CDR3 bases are TGTGCCAGCAGTTCCCAGTTCTACGAGCAGTACTTC. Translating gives CASSSQFYEQYF.

CDR3 region: CATSRDLAGGTEAFF. The CDR3 DNA follows: TGTGCCACCAGCAGAGATCTGGCAGGGGGGACTGAAGCTTTCTTT. This chain connects TRBV15 to TRBJ1-1; 7 nucleotides align to TRBD1. Germline-derived CDR1 and CDR2 are LNHNV and YYDKDF (reference sequence). The CDR3 contains 15 residues. V was pared by 0 bases and J by 5 bases, with 6 bases of the junction left unmatched. Together with reference TRBV15 and TRBJ1-1, the CDR3 gives the full variable domain: DAMVIQNPRYQVTQFGKPVTLSCSQTLNHNVMYWYQQKSSQAPKLLFHYYDKDFNNEADTPDNFQSRRPNTSFCFLDIRSPGLGDTAMYLCATSRDLAGGTEAFFGQGTRLTVV.

CDR3 coding DNA: TGCGCCAGCAGCCAAGTGGAGAGGGGGCGAGGAGAAAAACTGTTTTTT. Translating gives CASSQVERGRGEKLFF. V is TRBV4-1 and J is TRBJ1-4, with 7 bases lining up with TRBD1. With V trimmed by 1 base and J by 8 bases, 10 bases remained unmatched. The CDR3 sequence is 16 residues long. Germline V gene sequence: CDR1 MGHRA, CDR2 YSYEKL.

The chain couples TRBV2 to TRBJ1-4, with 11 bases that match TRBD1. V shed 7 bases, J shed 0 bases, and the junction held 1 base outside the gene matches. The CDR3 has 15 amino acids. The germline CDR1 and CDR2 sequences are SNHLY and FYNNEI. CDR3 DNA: TGTGCCAGCAAGGGACAGGGGGCAACTAATGAAAAACTGTTTTTT. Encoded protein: CASKGQGATNEKLFF.

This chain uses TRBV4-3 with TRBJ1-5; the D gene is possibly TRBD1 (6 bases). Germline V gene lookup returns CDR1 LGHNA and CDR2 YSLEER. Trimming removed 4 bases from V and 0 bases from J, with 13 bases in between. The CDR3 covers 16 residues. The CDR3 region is CASSRHRDDSNQPQHF. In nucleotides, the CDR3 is TGCGCCAGCAGCCGGCACAGGGACGATAGCAATCAGCCCCAGCATTTT.

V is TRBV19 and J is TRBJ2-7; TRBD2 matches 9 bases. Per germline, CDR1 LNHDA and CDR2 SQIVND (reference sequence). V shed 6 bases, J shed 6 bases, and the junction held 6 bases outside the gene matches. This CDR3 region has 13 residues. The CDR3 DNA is TGTGCCAGTAGGCGGGAGGGCCGATCCGAGCAGTACTTC. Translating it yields CASRREGRSEQYF.

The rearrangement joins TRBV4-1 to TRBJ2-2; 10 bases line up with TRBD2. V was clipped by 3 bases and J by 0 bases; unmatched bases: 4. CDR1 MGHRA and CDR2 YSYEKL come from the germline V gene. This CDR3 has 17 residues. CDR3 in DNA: TGCGCCAGCAGCCATGGACTAGCGGTTACGAACACCGGGGAGCTGTTTTTT. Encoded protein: CASSHGLAVTNTGELFF.

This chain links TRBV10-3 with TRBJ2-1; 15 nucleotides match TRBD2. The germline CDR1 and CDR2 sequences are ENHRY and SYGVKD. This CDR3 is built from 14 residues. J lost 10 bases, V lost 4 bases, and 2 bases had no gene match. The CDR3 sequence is CAISGTSGRAEQFF. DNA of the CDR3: TGTGCCATCAGTGGGACTAGCGGGAGGGCCGAGCAGTTCTTC.

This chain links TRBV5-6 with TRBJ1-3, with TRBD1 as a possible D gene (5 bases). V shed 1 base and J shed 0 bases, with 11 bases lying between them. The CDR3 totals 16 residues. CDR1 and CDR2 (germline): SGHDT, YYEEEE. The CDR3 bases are TGTGCCAGCAGCTTGCCAACAGGAATCTCTGGAAACACCATATATTTT. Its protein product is CASSLPTGISGNTIYF. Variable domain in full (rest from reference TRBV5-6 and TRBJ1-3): DAGVTQSPTHLIKTRGQQVTLRCSPKSGHDTVSWYQQALGQGPQFIFQYYEEEERQRGNFPDRFSGHQFPNYSSELNVNALLLGDSALYLCASSLPTGISGNTIYFGEGSWLTVV.

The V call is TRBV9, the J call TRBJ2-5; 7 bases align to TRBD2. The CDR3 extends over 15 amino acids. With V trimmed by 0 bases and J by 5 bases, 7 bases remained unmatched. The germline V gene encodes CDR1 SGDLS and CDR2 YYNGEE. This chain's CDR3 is CASSVDPSGYETQYF. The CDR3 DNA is TGTGCCAGCAGCGTAGACCCTAGCGGATACGAGACCCAGTACTTC.

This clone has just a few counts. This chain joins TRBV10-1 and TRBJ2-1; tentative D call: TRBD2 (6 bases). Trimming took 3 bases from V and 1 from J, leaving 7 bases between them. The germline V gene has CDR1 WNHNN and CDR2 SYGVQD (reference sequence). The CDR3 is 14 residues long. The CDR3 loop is CASSERESYNEQFF. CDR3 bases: TGCGCCAGCAGTGAACGGGAGTCCTACAATGAGCAGTTCTTC.

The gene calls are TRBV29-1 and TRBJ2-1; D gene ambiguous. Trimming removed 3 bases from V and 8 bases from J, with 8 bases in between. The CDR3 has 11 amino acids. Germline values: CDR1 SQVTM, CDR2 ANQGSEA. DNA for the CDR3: TGCAGCGTTGAGGTGGGTTATGAGCAGTTCTTC. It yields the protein CSVEVGYEQFF.

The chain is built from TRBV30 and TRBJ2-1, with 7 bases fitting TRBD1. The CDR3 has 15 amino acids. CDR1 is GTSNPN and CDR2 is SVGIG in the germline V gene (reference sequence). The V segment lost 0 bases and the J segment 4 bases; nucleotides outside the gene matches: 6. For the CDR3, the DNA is TGTGCCTGGAGTGTGGGAGACAGGGCTTACAATGAGCAGTTCTTC. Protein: CAWSVGDRAYNEQFF.

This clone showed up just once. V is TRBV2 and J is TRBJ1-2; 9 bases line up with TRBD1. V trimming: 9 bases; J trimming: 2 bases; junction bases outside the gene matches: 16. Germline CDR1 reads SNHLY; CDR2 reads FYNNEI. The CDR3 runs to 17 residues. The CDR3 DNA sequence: TGTGCCAGACTGAACTCGGGACAGGGCTTCCCGAACTATGGCTACACCTTC. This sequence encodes CARLNSGQGFPNYGYTF.

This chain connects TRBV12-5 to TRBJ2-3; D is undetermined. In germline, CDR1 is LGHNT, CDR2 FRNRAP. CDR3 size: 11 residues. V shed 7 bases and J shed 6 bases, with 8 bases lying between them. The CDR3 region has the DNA TGTGCTAGTGTCCTGGTGGATACGCAGTATTTT. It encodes CASVLVDTQYF.

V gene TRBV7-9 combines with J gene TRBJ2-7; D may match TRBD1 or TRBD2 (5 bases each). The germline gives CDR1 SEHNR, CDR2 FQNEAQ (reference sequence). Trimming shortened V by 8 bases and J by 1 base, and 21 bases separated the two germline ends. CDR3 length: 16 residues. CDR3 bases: TGTGCCAGCGCGGCGTCGCCCAGGGACGAGTCCTACGAGCAGTACTTC. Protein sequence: CASAASPRDESYEQYF.

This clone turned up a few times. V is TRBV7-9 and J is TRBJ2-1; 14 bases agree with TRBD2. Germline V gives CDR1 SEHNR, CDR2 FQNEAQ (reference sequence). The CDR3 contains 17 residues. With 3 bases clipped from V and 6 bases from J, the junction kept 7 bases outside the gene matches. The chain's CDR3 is CASSFGTSGSFGNEQFF. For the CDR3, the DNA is TGTGCCAGCAGCTTCGGGACTAGCGGGAGTTTTGGCAATGAGCAGTTCTTC.

CDR3 in DNA: TGCAGCGGCCGGGCAGGGTCCGTCAATGAGCAGTTCTTC. It encodes CSGRAGSVNEQFF. The rearrangement uses TRBV29-1 and TRBJ2-1; D is perhaps TRBD1 (5 bases). V lost 7 bases to trimming and J lost 6 bases, with 16 bases between them. The CDR3 spans 13 residues. The V gene's germline CDR1 is SQVTM and CDR2 ANQGSEA.

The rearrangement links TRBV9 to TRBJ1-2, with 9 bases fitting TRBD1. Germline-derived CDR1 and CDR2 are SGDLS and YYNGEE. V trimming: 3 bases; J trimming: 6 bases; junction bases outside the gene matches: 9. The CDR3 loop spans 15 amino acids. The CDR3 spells CASSDRDREFHGYTF. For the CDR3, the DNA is TGTGCCAGCAGCGACCGGGACAGGGAATTTCATGGCTACACCTTC. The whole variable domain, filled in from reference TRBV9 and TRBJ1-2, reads DSGVTQTPKHLITATGQRVTLRCSPRSGDLSVYWYQQSLDQGLQFLIQYYNGEERAKGNILERFSAQQFPDLHSELNLSSLELGDSALYFCASSDRDREFHGYTFGSGTRLTVV.

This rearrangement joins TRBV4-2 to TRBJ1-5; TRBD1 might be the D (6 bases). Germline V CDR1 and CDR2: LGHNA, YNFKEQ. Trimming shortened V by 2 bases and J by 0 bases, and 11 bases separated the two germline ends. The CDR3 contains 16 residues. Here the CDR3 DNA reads TGTGCCAGCAGCCAAAGCACAGGGAATAGCAATCAGCCCCAGCATTTT. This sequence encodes CASSQSTGNSNQPQHF.